This T cell receptor (beta chain) appears in the sequencing data of a study of T cells after posttransplantation cyclophosphamide. The CDR3 has 15 amino acids. Germline V CDR1 and CDR2: MNHEY, SMNVEV (reference sequence). V was trimmed by 4 bases and J by 0 bases, leaving 10 bases between them. Worth noting for this clone: Its specificity is not known.

Study-wide results and limits: Donor CD8+ memory clones often dominated recipient blood repertoires at later times. Tissue-infiltrating T cells from skin or gut overlapped little with blood T cells. Recipient CMV seropositivity and CMV reactivation strongly tracked TRB clonality.

Repertoires were generated with immunoSEQ multiplex PCR, while TCRdb's copy carries only in-frame clones and drops some. The sample carries about 4,800 clones, around 72% recorded once. Treatment was busulfan-fludarabine conditioning, a marrow graft, and cyclophosphamide on days +3 and +4. The chain recombines TRBV27 with TRBJ1-5; weak D call: TRBD1 (5 bases). This receptor was taken from a male patient aged 55-69 years who received an allogeneic stem cell transplant from an unrelated donor, was CMV-positive, and had acute GVHD only. Some T cells may be provided by the graft donor. The sequences come from PBMCs, collected 362 days after allogeneic stem cell transplant with posttransplant cyclophosphamide. CDR3 loop: CASSSQGHSNQPQHF. The CDR3 coding sequence is TGTGCCAGCAGTTCCCAAGGACATAGCAATCAGCCCCAGCATTTT.